This T cell receptor beta chain appears in the sequencing data of a study of T-cell reconstitution after alpha-beta-depleted transplantation in children. Researchers prepared the TCRbeta library using unique molecular identifiers, the study reports. TCRdb passed the PCR reads through MiXCR, listing each CDR3 protein once. The table lists approximately 520,000 distinct CDR3 sequences, roughly 33% of them singletons, with approximately 2.3% in the top ten. Germline CDR1 and CDR2: GTSNPN and SVGIG (reference sequence). This CDR3 region has 13 residues. The TCR comes from a human donor who donated a stem cell graft to a child with aplastic anemia. Sequencing was performed on PBMCs from the stem cell graft donor, taken from the stem cell graft. The rearrangement links TRBV30 to TRBJ1-3; no definite D call. As DNA, the CDR3 is TGTGCATCGGACCTTCGCTCTGGAAACACCATATATTTT. Its protein product is CASDLRSGNTIYF.